The 7 T cell receptor beta chains reported below all come from one sample, sequenced in a study of metastatic and nonmetastatic thyroid tumors. TCRdb reanalyzed the PCR reads via MiXCR. This sample yields roughly 48,000 clones, of which over 20% are seen a single time; about 3.8% belongs to the top ten. All patients were treatment-naive before thyroid surgery. Sample: blood. These receptors were taken from a male donor with papillary thyroid cancer or a benign thyroid nodule (not recorded which). Some clones in this sample may be carry-over from other donors' samples.

This clone appeared many times. V and J are TRBV14 and TRBJ2-3, with 10 bases lining up with TRBD1. CDR3 length equals 16 residues. The germline CDR1 and CDR2 sequences are SGHDN and FVKESK. V was clipped by 2 bases and J by 6 bases; unmatched bases: 8. CDR3 nucleotide sequence: TGTGCCAGCAGCCAACCGACAGGGGGCCTTCTGGATACGCAGTATTTT. Translated, it gives CASSQPTGGLLDTQYF.

This clone appeared many times. The rearrangement links TRBV6-4 to TRBJ2-3; TRBD2 agrees at 7 bases. Germline trimming cut 2 bases from V and 1 base from J; bases unmatched to any gene: 0. The CDR3 runs 14 residues. Germline V gene lookup returns CDR1 MRHNA and CDR2 SNTAGT. CDR3 DNA sequence: TGTGCCAGCAGTGACACTAGCGGCACAGATACGCAGTATTTT. It yields the protein CASSDTSGTDTQYF.

This clone was detected ten times or more. This rearrangement joins TRBV15 to TRBJ1-1; unclear D gene. The CDR3 has 14 residues. CDR1 and CDR2 from the germline V gene are LNHNV and YYDKDF (reference sequence). V lost 0 bases, J lost 0 bases, and 5 bases lay in between. The CDR3 sequence is CATSRDRVNTEAFF. In DNA form, the CDR3 reads TGTGCCACCAGCAGAGATAGGGTGAACACTGAAGCTTTCTTT. The whole variable domain, filled in from reference TRBV15 and TRBJ1-1, reads DAMVIQNPRYQVTQFGKPVTLSCSQTLNHNVMYWYQQKSSQAPKLLFHYYDKDFNNEADTPDNFQSRRPNTSFCFLDIRSPGLGDTAMYLCATSRDRVNTEAFFGQGTRLTVV.

Only a few counts were recorded for this clone. The rearrangement links TRBV27 to TRBJ2-5, with 10 bases aligning to TRBD2. This CDR3 region has 15 residues. Germline V gives CDR1 MNHEY, CDR2 SMNVEV (reference sequence). V lost 3 bases to trimming and J lost 4 bases; unmatched junction nucleotides: 5. The CDR3 bases are TGTGCCAGCAGTTTCGGACTAGCGGAGGGAGAGACCCAGTACTTC. This gives the protein CASSFGLAEGETQYF.

The CDR3 protein is CASSYYQSGANVLTF. The CDR3 DNA follows: TGTGCCAGCAGTTATTATCAGTCTGGGGCCAACGTCCTGACTTTC. The gene calls are TRBV6-9 and TRBJ2-6; no clear D gene. Germline V gene sequence: CDR1 MNHGY, CDR2 SVAAGI. CDR3 size: 15 residues. Trimming shortened V by 1 base and J by 1 base, and 5 bases separated the two germline ends.

The chain links TRBV6-1 to TRBJ2-7; D may match TRBD1 or TRBD2 (7 bases each). CDR3 length equals 14 residues. Germline V gene sequence: CDR1 MNHNS, CDR2 SASEGT. Trimming removed 6 bases from V and 7 bases from J, with 19 bases in between. CDR3 sequence (DNA): TGTGCCAGCAGGAAGGGAGGGGGCAAAGGAGAGCAGTACTTC. As protein: CASRKGGGKGEQYF.

This clone appeared many times. The gene calls are TRBV6-2 or TRBV6-3 and TRBJ1-4, with TRBD1 as a possible D gene (5 bases). Germline V gives CDR1 MNHEY, CDR2 SVGEGT. V was pared by 8 bases and J by 5 bases, with 9 bases between. The CDR3 covers 12 residues. CDR3 nucleotide sequence: TGTGCCAGCGGGGACGGAAATGAAAAACTGTTTTTT. This encodes CASGDGNEKLFF.